The sequence of this T cell receptor (beta chain) was determined in a study of shared clonotypes between healthy human individuals. Assay used: immunoSEQ multiplex PCR; TCRdb lists only in-frame clones, some missing. The sample carries fewer than 2.5 million clones, approximately 93% recorded once. Overall study findings and caveats: Larger richness was generally estimated for naive than memory subsets. Shared clonotypes across all four donors exceeded non-shared ones in generation probability.

The CDR3 covers 18 residues. The ends lost 3 bases at V and 0 bases at J; junction bases unmatched: 9. The germline CDR1 and CDR2 sequences are LNHDA and SQIVND (reference sequence). As regards this clone: Its antigen remains unknown.

The sequenced sample was naive CD4+ T cells from PBMCs. Subset here: CD45RA+ positively selected. J is TRBJ2-3 and V is TRBV19; TRBD2 matches at 10 bases. The sequence was obtained from a man aged 18 to 29 in good health. Some clones in this sample may be carry-over from other donors' samples. The CDR3 region is CASSMPGLAPFSTDTQYF. The CDR3 nucleotides are TGTGCCAGTAGTATGCCGGGACTAGCGCCCTTTAGCACAGATACGCAGTATTTT.